This note documents a single TCR beta chain sequence. The antigen remains undetermined. One end of the junction fails to match germline, which may point to a read error. Construction of TCR beta libraries relied on iRepertoire HTBI primers and on Arm-PCR targeting CDR3 regions. TCRdb passed the multiplex PCR reads through MiXCR, listing each CDR3 protein once. The data hold over 500,000 distinct CDR3 sequences, with around 15% observed a single time. These data are taken from a study of regulatory T cells in long-lasting Graves disease. The study's findings and limits: The study found lower TCR diversity in persistent Graves' patients than in newly diagnosed ones. Preferential use of TRBV28, TRBJ1-2 and TRBJ2-5 was seen in persistent disease.

Time point described: newly diagnosed GD, antithyroid drugs for less than 3 months. PBMC-extracted RNA yielded the TCR library. The CDR3 is 13 residues long. Germline V lookup: CDR1 MNHEY, CDR2 SVGAGI. Another study also made use of these data, one on T cells in Graves' hyperthyroidism and ophthalmopathy. That source notes: By a 13 V-J model, ophthalmopathy was set apart from stable hyperthyroidism.

V usage is TRBV6-5 and J usage is TRBJ1-2; TRBD1 is a possible D gene (6 bases). This specimen consisted of peripheral blood mononuclear cells (PBMCs), obtained at new diagnosis, from a patient treated with antithyroid drugs. The sequence was obtained from a woman in her 30s with Graves disease. The DNA for the CDR3 is TGTGCCGGCAGTTACTCCCGGACAGATGGCTACACCTTC. This gives the protein CAGSYSRTDGYTF.